A single sample is the source of the 4 T cell receptor beta chains below, sequenced in a study of blood T cell repertoires in COVID-19. Clones were sequenced by immunoSEQ multiplex PCR, and TCRdb holds only the in-frame ones, with some missing. Here the sample spans some 70,000 clones, approximately 79% being singletons. Sequenced material: peripheral blood. The receptors shown here come from a woman in her 50s with acute or convalescent COVID-19.

The chain employs TRBV18 and TRBJ2-1; a possible D gene is TRBD2 (5 bases). CDR1 and CDR2 (germline): KGHSH, LQKENI. V was pared by 0 bases and J by 10 bases, with 13 bases between. The CDR3 loop spans 14 amino acids. The CDR3, as DNA: TGTGCCAGCTCACCACCACTCGCCCGAGGGGAGCAGTTCTTC. Its protein is CASSPPLARGEQFF.

The chain joins TRBV28 to TRBJ1-2; a weak D match, TRBD1 (5 bases). This CDR3 is built from 14 residues. Germline V gives CDR1 MDHEN, CDR2 SYDVKM. Trimming took 3 bases from V and 4 from J, leaving 12 bases between them. CDR3 protein: CASSFGGSSYGYTF. CDR3 DNA: TGTGCCAGCAGTTTTGGGGGGTCGAGCTATGGCTACACCTTC.

The rearrangement links TRBV6-6 to TRBJ2-2, with D unresolved. Deletions cut 7 bases from V and 6 bases from J, with 6 bases between. The germline gives CDR1 MNHNY, CDR2 SVGAGI (reference sequence). CDR3 size: 11 residues. The CDR3 nucleotides read TGTGCCAGCAACTACGCCGGGGAGCTGTTTTTT. Amino acid sequence: CASNYAGELFF.

The chain employs TRBV7-3 and TRBJ1-6; D is unclear. Germline CDR1 and CDR2: SGHTA and FQGTGA. The V gene lost 5 bases and the J gene lost 10 bases, with 12 bases spanning the gap. CDR3 size: 13 residues. The CDR3 region is CASSPTPGSPLHF. CDR3 bases: TGTGCCAGCAGCCCCACCCCGGGATCACCCCTCCACTTT.